The present T cell receptor beta chain was sequenced within a study of T cell repertoires in cytomegalovirus infection. Turning to the study itself: Shared public TCR beta signatures pointed to both CMV infection and a matching HLA type. Whole-study findings and limits: Within the response measured ex vivo, HLA-C-restricted CMV-specific TCR beta clonotypes were dominant. Frequencies of public TCR beta families were cumulated, and this identified carriers of CMV plus the relevant HLA.

Trimming took 11 bases from V and 0 from J, leaving 17 bases between them. There are 14 residues in the CDR3. CDR1 and CDR2 (germline): ENHRY, SYGVKD. TCRdb re-analysed the reads in MiXCR, keeping a single row per CDR3 protein. The table lists roughly 34,000 distinct CDR3 sequences, over 50% of them singletons. Of note for this clonotype: No antigen is known for it.

This clonotype originated in a human donor in good health (CMV status not recorded). Some clones in this sample may be carry-over from other donors' samples. Sample: CD8+ T cells from cultured PBMCs, taken from culture after CMV antigen stimulation. J is TRBJ2-7 and V is TRBV10-3, with no clear D. CDR3 amino acids: CAHQQDPSSYEQYF. CDR3 sequence (DNA): TGTGCCCATCAACAAGACCCCAGCTCCTACGAGCAGTACTTC.